This TCR beta chain comes out of a study of T cell responses to AZD1222 COVID-19 vaccine. General study points: Spike-specific TCRs gained breadth and depth after people received two AZD1222 doses.

CDR1 MNHEY and CDR2 SVGAGI come from the germline V gene. The CDR3 has 14 residues. Trimming left V 0 bases short and J 2 bases short, with 7 bases between. Remarks on this clone: The antigen is undetermined.

TCRdb's table, derived via immunoSEQ multiplex PCR, lists solely in-frame clones and lacks some. This table has about 120,000 clones, about 87% appearing once. Source: peripheral blood, taken on day 0 of AZD1222 vaccination. J is TRBJ1-2 and V is TRBV6-5; possibly TRBD1 for D (5 bases). The TCR comes from an adult in good health. For the CDR3, the DNA is TGTGCCAGCAGTTACTCCGAGGGGAACTATGGCTACACCTTC. Translation gives CASSYSEGNYGYTF.